This T cell receptor beta chain was captured by sequencing in a study of tissue T cells after allogeneic stem cell transplantation. Study-wide results and limits: Anatomically similar tissues had similar TCR repertoires within each patient.

Indicated time point: mouse harvest day 7 after allogeneic transplant. Mouse grafts combined 10^7 T-cell-depleted bone marrow cells with 10^6 splenic CD5+ T cells. Tissues came from B6→BALB/c major-mismatch GVHD mice at day 7 or 14. Assay used: immunoSEQ multiplex PCR; TCRdb lists only in-frame clones, some missing. The table lists around 7,000 clones, roughly half of them singletons. As regards this clone: As yet, its antigen is unknown. The gene names here belong to mouse. The sequenced fragment ends 1 residue before the CDR3 boundary, so the rest is inferred from the germline J gene.

V dropped 1 base and J dropped 1; count of bases not matched to a gene: 1. The V gene's germline CDR1 is LGHNA and CDR2 YNLKQL (reference sequence). The CDR3 is 14 amino acids. This rearrangement joins TRBV5 to TRBJ2-7, with 7 nucleotides matching TRBD2. This TCR came from a female BALB/c mouse given C57BL/6 T cells with graft-versus-host disease after an allogeneic hematopoietic cell transplant. Sequenced input: lymph node tissue. The CDR3 protein is CASSQAWGSYEQYF. CDR3 DNA (partial): TGTGCCAGCAGCCAAGCCTGGGGGTCCTATGAACAGTAC.